The present TCR beta chain was sequenced within a study of shared clonotypes between healthy human individuals. Whole-study results and caveats: Clonotypes shared by all four donors outscored non-shared clonotypes in generation probability.

The material for each subset, its genomic DNA, was split evenly across several immunoSEQ plates. The data were produced by immunoSEQ multiplex PCR, yet TCRdb's version contains in-frame clones alone and is incomplete. The sample has around 2,000,000 clones, approximately 94% seen once. Terminally differentiated effector memory CD45RA+ cells were excluded by CCR7 positive selection of CD45RO-negative cells. Free of recent acute infections or vaccinations, the donors were healthy HIV-negative adults. In its sample, this clone was seen once. Its cognate antigen is unknown. The TCR was taken from a man between 18 and 29 years old in good health. Some clones in this sample may be carry-over from other donors' samples. Input material: naive CD8+ T cells from PBMCs.

CDR3 coding DNA: TGCGCCAGCAGTGGTGGGGGACCGGGACTAACAAGCACAGATACGCAGTATTTT. Protein: CASSGGGPGLTSTDTQYF. The chain recombines TRBV10-1 with TRBJ2-3; TRBD2 agrees at 7 bases. The CDR3 is 18 residues long. In germline, CDR1 is WNHNN, CDR2 SYGVQD (reference sequence). V lost 4 bases to trimming and J lost 0 bases; unmatched junction nucleotides: 13.